This T cell receptor beta chain stems from a study of blood T cell repertoires in COVID-19. Study as a whole: The United States, Italy and Spain provided the acute and convalescent COVID-19 samples. T cells, B-cell-depleted T cells, or PBMCs provided the cDNA or gDNA that served as material.

Trimming left V 4 bases short and J 0 bases short, with 10 bases between. Germline loops: CDR1 SGHNT, CDR2 YYREEE (reference sequence). The CDR3 has 14 residues. Repertoires were generated with immunoSEQ multiplex PCR, while TCRdb's copy carries only in-frame clones and drops some. Of approximately 52,000 clones in the sample, about 88% were seen once. The source is a human donor with active COVID-19. The donor label of this sample is uncertain. The chain carries TRBV5-4 and TRBJ1-2; D is unclear. Sequencing used peripheral blood. The CDR3, as DNA: TGTGCCAGCAGCCGCCCTGGAGCTAACTATGGCTACACCTTC. Encoded protein: CASSRPGANYGYTF.